This is a list of T cell receptor beta chains from one sample in a study of CD8+CD57+ T cells in acquired aplastic anemia. TCRdb recomputed calls from the reads with MiXCR, one row per CDR3 protein. The sample consists of roughly 93,000 distinct CDR3 sequences, around 62% of them appearing once. The sequencing input was sorted CD4+, CD8+, or CD8+CD57+ T cells (not recorded which) from PBMCs. The receptors stem from a human donor with aplastic anemia. Both conserved end residues are part of each CDR3. A D gene is named only where the DNA matches it firmly. Where a row states a size, it is once, few, many or the class of an expanded clone; other rows omit it.

cdr3_aa: CSVDGLDAYEQYF
cdr3_nt: TGCAGCGTTGACGGACTAGATGCCTACGAGCAGTACTTC
j_call: TRBJ2-7
clone_size: NA
v_call: TRBV29-1
d_call: TRBD2

cdr3_aa: CSASSQETQYF
cdr3_nt: TGCAGTGCTAGTTCCCAAGAGACCCAGTACTTC
j_call: TRBJ2-5
clone_size: once
v_call: TRBV20-1
d_call: NA

cdr3_aa: CSALGGEGTEAFF
cdr3_nt: TGCAGTGCGTTGGGCGGGGAGGGCACTGAAGCTTTCTTT
j_call: TRBJ1-1
clone_size: NA
v_call: TRBV20-1
d_call: NA

cdr3_aa: CSARQGVTEPQHF
cdr3_nt: TGCAGTGCCCGACAGGGTGTTACGGAGCCCCAGCATTTT
j_call: TRBJ1-5
clone_size: once
v_call: TRBV20-1
d_call: TRBD1

cdr3_aa: CASSQLGAGASTDTQYF
cdr3_nt: TGTGCCAGCAGCCAGTTGGGAGCGGGGGCTTCCACAGATACGCAGTATTTT
j_call: TRBJ2-3
clone_size: NA
v_call: TRBV3-1
d_call: TRBD2

cdr3_aa: CSASLTAGGTEAFF
cdr3_nt: TGCAGTGCTAGTTTGACAGCCGGAGGAACTGAAGCTTTCTTT
j_call: TRBJ1-1
clone_size: NA
v_call: TRBV20-1
d_call: NA

cdr3_aa: CASSLVVGEQFF
cdr3_nt: TGTGCCAGCAGCCTCGTAGTAGGTGAGCAGTTCTTC
j_call: TRBJ2-1
clone_size: NA
v_call: TRBV9
d_call: NA

cdr3_aa: CSARALKTRHEQFF
cdr3_nt: TGCAGTGCTAGAGCCCTTAAGACTAGGCATGAGCAGTTCTTC
j_call: TRBJ2-1
clone_size: NA
v_call: TRBV20-1
d_call: NA

cdr3_aa: CASSRETSGNSYEQYF
cdr3_nt: TGTGCCAGCAGCCGAGAGACTAGCGGAAACTCCTACGAGCAGTACTTC
j_call: TRBJ2-7
clone_size: NA
v_call: TRBV4-2
d_call: TRBD2

cdr3_aa: CASSLGQGSYEQYF
cdr3_nt: TGTGCCAGCAGTTTGGGACAGGGTTCCTACGAGCAGTACTTC
j_call: TRBJ2-7
clone_size: once
v_call: TRBV9
d_call: TRBD1

cdr3_aa: CASSLQDSNQPQHF
cdr3_nt: TGTGCCAGTAGTTTACAGGATAGCAATCAGCCCCAGCATTTT
j_call: TRBJ1-5
clone_size: NA
v_call: TRBV19
d_call: NA

cdr3_aa: CSVASSGSYEQYF
cdr3_nt: TGCAGTGTGGCCTCCAGTGGTTCCTACGAGCAGTACTTC
j_call: TRBJ2-7
clone_size: few
v_call: TRBV20-1
d_call: NA

cdr3_aa: CASSTSTSITDTQYF
cdr3_nt: TGTGCCAGTAGTACCTCGACTAGTATCACAGATACGCAGTATTTT
j_call: TRBJ2-3
clone_size: NA
v_call: TRBV19
d_call: NA

cdr3_aa: CSVAGGQEVQFF
cdr3_nt: TGCAGCGTCGCGGGGGGACAGGAAGTGCAGTTCTTC
j_call: TRBJ2-1
clone_size: NA
v_call: TRBV29-1
d_call: NA

cdr3_aa: CSARDLAGGDANEQYF
cdr3_nt: TGCAGTGCTAGAGATCTAGCGGGAGGGGACGCAAACGAGCAGTACTTC
j_call: TRBJ2-7
clone_size: NA
v_call: TRBV20-1
d_call: TRBD2

cdr3_aa: CASSYGLEAYEQYF
cdr3_nt: TGTGCCAGCAGTTACGGACTAGAAGCCTACGAGCAGTACTTC
j_call: TRBJ2-7
clone_size: NA
v_call: TRBV6-5
d_call: TRBD2

cdr3_aa: CASSRKSGLASEQYF
cdr3_nt: TGTGCCAGCAGTCGAAAATCGGGACTAGCTTCCGAGCAGTACTTC
j_call: TRBJ2-7
clone_size: NA
v_call: TRBV2
d_call: TRBD2

cdr3_aa: CASSGPTSGEPRTQYF
cdr3_nt: TGTGCCAGCAGTGGACCCACTAGCGGGGAGCCAAGGACCCAGTACTTC
j_call: TRBJ2-5
clone_size: few
v_call: TRBV25-1
d_call: TRBD2

cdr3_aa: CAISGGSGNTIYF
cdr3_nt: TGTGCCATCAGTGGAGGATCTGGAAACACCATATATTTT
j_call: TRBJ1-3
clone_size: NA
v_call: TRBV10-3
d_call: NA

cdr3_aa: CAVSDSSYEQYF
cdr3_nt: TGTGCCGTCAGTGACAGTTCCTACGAGCAGTACTTC
j_call: TRBJ2-7
clone_size: NA
v_call: TRBV10-3
d_call: NA

cdr3_aa: CATSDRLQTQYF
cdr3_nt: TGTGCCACCAGTGACCGTTTACAGACCCAGTACTTC
j_call: TRBJ2-5
clone_size: NA
v_call: TRBV24-1
d_call: NA

cdr3_aa: CATSHILAGVADTQYF
cdr3_nt: TGTGCCACCAGTCATATACTAGCGGGAGTGGCAGATACGCAGTATTTT
j_call: TRBJ2-3
clone_size: NA
v_call: TRBV24-1
d_call: TRBD2

cdr3_aa: CAITPRDGETQYF
cdr3_nt: TGTGCCATCACCCCCCGGGACGGAGAGACCCAGTACTTC
j_call: TRBJ2-5
clone_size: few
v_call: TRBV10-3
d_call: NA

cdr3_aa: CASSESSGEDEQFF
cdr3_nt: TGTGCCAGCAGTGAGAGCAGCGGTGAGGATGAGCAGTTCTTC
j_call: TRBJ2-1
clone_size: NA
v_call: TRBV25-1
d_call: NA

cdr3_aa: CAIKGHGPSGAFF
cdr3_nt: TGTGCCATTAAAGGTCATGGACCGTCCGGAGCTTTCTTT
j_call: TRBJ1-1
clone_size: few
v_call: TRBV10-3
d_call: NA

cdr3_aa: CASSYISRDGGETQYF
cdr3_nt: TGTGCCAGCAGCTACATTAGCCGGGACGGAGGGGAGACCCAGTACTTC
j_call: TRBJ2-5
clone_size: NA
v_call: TRBV7-2
d_call: NA

cdr3_aa: CSARGQHYGYTF
cdr3_nt: TGCAGTGCTAGAGGACAGCACTATGGCTACACCTTC
j_call: TRBJ1-2
clone_size: NA
v_call: TRBV20-1
d_call: NA

cdr3_aa: CSAPRSGGTGNTIYF
cdr3_nt: TGCAGTGCCCCAAGAAGCGGGGGGACTGGAAACACCATATATTTT
j_call: TRBJ1-3
clone_size: NA
v_call: TRBV20-1
d_call: NA

cdr3_aa: CSARDAVRNYGYTF
cdr3_nt: TGCAGTGCTAGAGACGCAGTCCGTAACTATGGCTACACCTTC
j_call: TRBJ1-2
clone_size: NA
v_call: TRBV20-1
d_call: NA

cdr3_aa: CASSEMTGGSGEKLFF
cdr3_nt: TGTGCCAGCAGTGAGATGACGGGGGGCTCGGGAGAAAAACTGTTTTTT
j_call: TRBJ1-4
clone_size: NA
v_call: TRBV12-3/TRBV12-4
d_call: NA

cdr3_aa: CASSLGTPQLYGYTF
cdr3_nt: TGCGCCAGCAGCCTGGGGACCCCTCAGCTCTATGGCTACACCTTC
j_call: TRBJ1-2
clone_size: once
v_call: TRBV5-1
d_call: NA

cdr3_aa: CASSVSYQETQYF
cdr3_nt: TGTGCCAGCAGCGTATCGTACCAAGAGACCCAGTACTTC
j_call: TRBJ2-5
clone_size: NA
v_call: TRBV9
d_call: NA

cdr3_aa: CSARGLEGDTQYF
cdr3_nt: TGCAGTGCTAGAGGACTAGAGGGGGATACGCAGTATTTT
j_call: TRBJ2-3
clone_size: NA
v_call: TRBV20-1
d_call: NA

cdr3_aa: CSAREWGAEAFF
cdr3_nt: TGCAGTGCTAGAGAGTGGGGGGCTGAAGCTTTCTTT
j_call: TRBJ1-1
clone_size: NA
v_call: TRBV20-1
d_call: NA

cdr3_aa: CASSLAASYNSPLHF
cdr3_nt: TGTGCCAGCAGCTTGGCGGCGAGCTATAATTCACCCCTCCACTTT
j_call: TRBJ1-6
clone_size: few
v_call: TRBV5-5
d_call: NA

cdr3_aa: CASSTSGGLTDTQYF
cdr3_nt: TGTGCCAGCAGTACTAGCGGGGGGCTCACAGATACGCAGTATTTT
j_call: TRBJ2-3
clone_size: few
v_call: TRBV7-3
d_call: TRBD2

cdr3_aa: CSASGISGGSGEQFF
cdr3_nt: TGCAGTGCTAGCGGGATATCAGGGGGCTCTGGGGAGCAGTTCTTC
j_call: TRBJ2-1
clone_size: NA
v_call: TRBV20-1
d_call: TRBD1

cdr3_aa: CSASGSSYNEQFF
cdr3_nt: TGCAGTGCTAGCGGTAGCTCCTACAATGAGCAGTTCTTC
j_call: TRBJ2-1
clone_size: NA
v_call: TRBV20-1
d_call: NA

cdr3_aa: CSTGQMNTEAFF
cdr3_nt: TGCAGCACGGGACAGATGAACACTGAAGCTTTCTTT
j_call: TRBJ1-1
clone_size: NA
v_call: TRBV29-1
d_call: TRBD1

cdr3_aa: CSARDLSRTGTKQYF
cdr3_nt: TGCAGTGCTAGAGATTTATCTAGGACAGGCACGAAGCAGTACTTC
j_call: TRBJ2-7
clone_size: few
v_call: TRBV20-1
d_call: TRBD1

cdr3_aa: CSARTGSYEQYF
cdr3_nt: TGCAGTGCCAGGACAGGGAGCTACGAGCAGTACTTC
j_call: TRBJ2-7
clone_size: NA
v_call: TRBV20-1
d_call: TRBD1

cdr3_aa: CATRRRESRANEQFF
cdr3_nt: TGTGCCACCAGGAGACGGGAGTCAAGGGCCAATGAGCAGTTCTTC
j_call: TRBJ2-1
clone_size: NA
v_call: TRBV19
d_call: NA

cdr3_aa: CDSGGAGGGSPLHF
cdr3_nt: TGTGACAGCGGTGGGGCCGGGGGAGGTTCACCCCTCCACTTT
j_call: TRBJ1-6
clone_size: once
v_call: TRBV2
d_call: NA

cdr3_aa: CSASKNTQYF
cdr3_nt: TGCAGTGCGAGTAAGAATACGCAGTATTTT
j_call: TRBJ2-3
clone_size: NA
v_call: TRBV20-1
d_call: NA

cdr3_aa: CSVPRTGTMNTEAFF
cdr3_nt: TGCAGCGTACCGAGGACAGGGACTATGAACACTGAAGCTTTCTTT
j_call: TRBJ1-1
clone_size: NA
v_call: TRBV29-1
d_call: TRBD1

cdr3_aa: CASSDGQGADTQYF
cdr3_nt: TGTGCCAGCAGTGACGGGCAGGGGGCAGATACGCAGTATTTT
j_call: TRBJ2-3
clone_size: NA
v_call: TRBV6-4
d_call: TRBD1

cdr3_aa: CASSQQGAKYQETQYF
cdr3_nt: TGTGCCAGCAGCCAACAAGGCGCGAAATACCAAGAGACCCAGTACTTC
j_call: TRBJ2-5
clone_size: once
v_call: TRBV25-1
d_call: NA

cdr3_aa: CASSGIQGSYEQYF
cdr3_nt: TGTGCCAGCAGTGGTATACAGGGCTCCTACGAGCAGTACTTC
j_call: TRBJ2-7
clone_size: NA
v_call: TRBV25-1
d_call: NA

cdr3_aa: CSARTSGRGDEQYF
cdr3_nt: TGCAGTGCTAGGACTAGCGGGAGAGGTGACGAGCAGTACTTC
j_call: TRBJ2-7
clone_size: NA
v_call: TRBV20-1
d_call: TRBD2

cdr3_aa: CASSLFGSPGGYTF
cdr3_nt: TGTGCCAGCAGCTTATTTGGCAGTCCAGGCGGCTACACCTTC
j_call: TRBJ1-2
clone_size: NA
v_call: TRBV7-9
d_call: NA